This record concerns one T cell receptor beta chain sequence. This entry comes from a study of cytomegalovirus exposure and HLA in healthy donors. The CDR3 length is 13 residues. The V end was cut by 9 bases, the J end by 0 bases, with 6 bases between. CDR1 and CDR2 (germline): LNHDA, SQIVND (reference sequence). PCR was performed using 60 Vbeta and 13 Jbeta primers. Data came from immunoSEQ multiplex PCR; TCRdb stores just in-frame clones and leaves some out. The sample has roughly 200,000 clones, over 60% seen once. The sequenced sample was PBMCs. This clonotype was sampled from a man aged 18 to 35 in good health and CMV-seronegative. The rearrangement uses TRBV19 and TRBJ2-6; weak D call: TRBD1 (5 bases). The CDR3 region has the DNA TGTGCCAGCACAGGCTCTGGGGCCAACGTCCTGACTTTC. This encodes CASTGSGANVLTF. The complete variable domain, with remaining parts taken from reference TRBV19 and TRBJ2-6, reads DGGITQSPKYLFRKEGQNVTLSCEQNLNHDAMYWYRQDPGQGLRLIYYSQIVNDFQKGDIAEGYSVSREKKESFPLTVTSAQKNPTAFYLCASTGSGANVLTFGAGSRLTVL.